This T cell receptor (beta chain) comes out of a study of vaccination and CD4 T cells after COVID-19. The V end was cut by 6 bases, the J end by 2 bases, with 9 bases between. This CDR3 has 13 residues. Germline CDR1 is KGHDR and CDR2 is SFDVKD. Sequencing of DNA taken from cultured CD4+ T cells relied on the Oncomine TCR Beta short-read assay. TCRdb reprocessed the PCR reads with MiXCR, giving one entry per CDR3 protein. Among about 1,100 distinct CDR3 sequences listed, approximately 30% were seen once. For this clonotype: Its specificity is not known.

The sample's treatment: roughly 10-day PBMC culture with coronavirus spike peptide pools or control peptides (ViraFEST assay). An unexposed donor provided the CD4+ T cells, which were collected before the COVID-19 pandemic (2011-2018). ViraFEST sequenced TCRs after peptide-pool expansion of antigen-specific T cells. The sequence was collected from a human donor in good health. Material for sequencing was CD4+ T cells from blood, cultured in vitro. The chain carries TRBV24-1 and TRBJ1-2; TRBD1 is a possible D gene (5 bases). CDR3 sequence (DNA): TGTGCCACCAGTTTAGGGACCAACTATGGCTACACCTTC. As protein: CATSLGTNYGYTF.